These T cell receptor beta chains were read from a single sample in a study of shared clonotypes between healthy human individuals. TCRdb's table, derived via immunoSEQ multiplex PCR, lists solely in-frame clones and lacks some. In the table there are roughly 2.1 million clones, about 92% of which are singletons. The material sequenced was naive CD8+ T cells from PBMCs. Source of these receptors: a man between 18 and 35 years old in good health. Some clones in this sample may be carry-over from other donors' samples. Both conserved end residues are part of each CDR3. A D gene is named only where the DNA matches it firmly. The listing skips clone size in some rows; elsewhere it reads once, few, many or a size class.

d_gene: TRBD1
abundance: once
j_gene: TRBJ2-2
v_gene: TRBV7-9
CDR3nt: TGTGCCAGCAGCCGTCGTGGACAGGGGCTTAAGTTAGGGGAGCTGTTTTTT
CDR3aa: CASSRRGQGLKLGELFF

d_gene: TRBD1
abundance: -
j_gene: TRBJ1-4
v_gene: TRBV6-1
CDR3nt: TGTGCCAGCAGTGAAAGGGACAGGGGGCTCCTTAATGAAAAACTGTTTTTT
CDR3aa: CASSERDRGLLNEKLFF

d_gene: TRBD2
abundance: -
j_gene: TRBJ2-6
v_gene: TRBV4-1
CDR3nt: TGCGCCAGCAGCCAACTTCCCCTAGCGGGAGGCGGGGCCAACGTCCTGACTTTC
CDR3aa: CASSQLPLAGGGANVLTF

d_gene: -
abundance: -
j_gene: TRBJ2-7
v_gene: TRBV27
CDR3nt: TGTGCCAGCAGTTTATCAGCCGTCTACGAGCAGTACTTC
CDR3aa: CASSLSAVYEQYF

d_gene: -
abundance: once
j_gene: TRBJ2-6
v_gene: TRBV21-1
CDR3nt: TGTGCCAGCAGCAAAGACAGGGACAGGGACCTCTCTGGGGCCAACGTCCTGACTTTC
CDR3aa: CASSKDRDRDLSGANVLTF

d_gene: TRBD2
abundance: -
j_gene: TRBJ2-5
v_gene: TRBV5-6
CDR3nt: TGTGCCAGCAGCTTGGAGGGGGCCCTAGCGGGGCGAGAGACCCAGTACTTC
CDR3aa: CASSLEGALAGRETQYF

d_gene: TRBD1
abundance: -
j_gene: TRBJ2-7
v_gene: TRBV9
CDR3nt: TGTGCCAGCAGCGCCTCCGGGACAGGGTCCTACGAGCAGTACTTC
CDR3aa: CASSASGTGSYEQYF

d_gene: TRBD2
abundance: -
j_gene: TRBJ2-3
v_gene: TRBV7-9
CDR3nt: TGTGCCAGCAGCCCCGGGGCGGAGCGGGAGGCCGCGGATACGCAGTATTTT
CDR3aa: CASSPGAEREAADTQYF

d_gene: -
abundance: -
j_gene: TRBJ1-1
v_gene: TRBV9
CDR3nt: TGTGCCAGCAGCAGGGGGGCCATGAACACTGAAGCTTTCTTT
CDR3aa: CASSRGAMNTEAFF

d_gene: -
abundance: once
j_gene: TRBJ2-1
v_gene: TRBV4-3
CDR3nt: TGCGCCAGCAGCCAAGTAGTTACCGCCCGGGACGTCGTGTACAATGAGCAGTTCTTC
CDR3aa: CASSQVVTARDVVYNEQFF

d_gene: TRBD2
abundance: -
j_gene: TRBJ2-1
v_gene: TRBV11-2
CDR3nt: TGTGCCAGCAGCTTAGATCCTAGCGGGAGAGTCAATGAGCAGTTCTTC
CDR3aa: CASSLDPSGRVNEQFF

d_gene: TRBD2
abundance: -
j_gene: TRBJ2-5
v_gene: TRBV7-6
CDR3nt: TGTGCCAGCAGCCCAGGGACTAGGAGGGAGGAGACCCAGTACTTC
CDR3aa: CASSPGTRREETQYF

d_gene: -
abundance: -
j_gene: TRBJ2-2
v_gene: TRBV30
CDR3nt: TGTGCCTGGAGTGTAGGGACCCACACGGGGCCGGAGAGCACCGGGGAGCTGTTTTTT
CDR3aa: CAWSVGTHTGPESTGELFF

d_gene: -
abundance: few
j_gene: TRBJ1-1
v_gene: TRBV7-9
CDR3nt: TGTGCCAGCAGCATCCCAAACACTGAAGCTTTCTTT
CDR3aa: CASSIPNTEAFF

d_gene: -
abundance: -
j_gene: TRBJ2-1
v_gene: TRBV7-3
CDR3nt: TGTGCCAGCAGCTTAGGTCAGGGTTCCAAGAATGAGCAGTTCTTC
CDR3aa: CASSLGQGSKNEQFF

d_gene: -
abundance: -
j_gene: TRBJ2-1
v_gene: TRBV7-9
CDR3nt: TGTGCCAGCAGAGCCGGAGCGGACTTTTACAATGAGCAGTTCTTC
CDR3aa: CASRAGADFYNEQFF

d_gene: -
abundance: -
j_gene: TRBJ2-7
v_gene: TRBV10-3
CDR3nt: TGTGCCATCAGTCTGGACTGGTTCGAGGAGCAGTACTTC
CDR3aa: CAISLDWFEEQYF

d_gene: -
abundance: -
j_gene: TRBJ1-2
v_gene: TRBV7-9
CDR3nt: TGTGCCAGCAGCTTAGTTCCAGGACTTAACTATGGCTACACCTTC
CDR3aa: CASSLVPGLNYGYTF

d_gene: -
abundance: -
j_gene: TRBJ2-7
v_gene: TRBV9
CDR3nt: TGTGCCAGCAGCCCCCACCGGCAGGGCGGCGACGAGCAGTACTTC
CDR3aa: CASSPHRQGGDEQYF

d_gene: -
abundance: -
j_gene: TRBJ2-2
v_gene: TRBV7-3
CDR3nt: TGTGCCAGCAGCCTACCCGGGGCAGCGAACACCGGGGAGCTGTTTTTT
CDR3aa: CASSLPGAANTGELFF

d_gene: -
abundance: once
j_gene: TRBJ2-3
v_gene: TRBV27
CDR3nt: TGTGCCAGCAGTTTAAGGGTTGGTAGGACAGATACGCAGTATTTT
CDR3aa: CASSLRVGRTDTQYF

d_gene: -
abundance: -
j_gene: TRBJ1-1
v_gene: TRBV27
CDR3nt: TGTGCCAGCAGTTCCCAACTAGGACGCCTCGACAATGAAGCTTTCTTT
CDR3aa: CASSSQLGRLDNEAFF

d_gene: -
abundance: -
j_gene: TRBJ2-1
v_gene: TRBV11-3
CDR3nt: TGTGCCAGCAGCCCAAAGGGTAATGAGCAGTTCTTC
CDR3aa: CASSPKGNEQFF

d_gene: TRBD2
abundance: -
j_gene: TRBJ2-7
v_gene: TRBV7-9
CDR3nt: TGTGCCAGCGGTACACTAGCGGGAGGGGACGAGCAGTACTTC
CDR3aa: CASGTLAGGDEQYF

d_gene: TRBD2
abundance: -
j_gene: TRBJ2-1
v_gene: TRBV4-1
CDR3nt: TGCGCCAGCAGCCAAGATCGGCGGGAGATCGATTACAATGAGCAGTTCTTC
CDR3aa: CASSQDRREIDYNEQFF

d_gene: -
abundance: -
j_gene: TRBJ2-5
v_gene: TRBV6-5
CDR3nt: TGTGCCAGCGGAGAAGGGCCGGTATGGGACTTC
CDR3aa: CASGEGPVWDF

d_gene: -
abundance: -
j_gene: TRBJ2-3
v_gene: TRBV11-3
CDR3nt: TGTGCCAGCAGTCTAAAGGGGCACTACACAGATACGCAGTATTTT
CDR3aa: CASSLKGHYTDTQYF

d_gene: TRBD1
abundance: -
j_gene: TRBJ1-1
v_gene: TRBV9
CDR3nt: TGTGCCAGCAGCGTAGCGGGACAGGGGAACCCTGAAGCTTTCTTT
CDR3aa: CASSVAGQGNPEAFF

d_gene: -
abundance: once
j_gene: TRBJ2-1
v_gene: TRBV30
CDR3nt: TGTGCCTGGGGGGTTGCACTGGGGAATGAGCAGTTCTTC
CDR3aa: CAWGVALGNEQFF

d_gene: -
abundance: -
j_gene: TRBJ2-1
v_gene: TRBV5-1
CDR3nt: TGCGCCAGCAGCTTCACCGGGGCCGCCAATGAGCAGTTCTTC
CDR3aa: CASSFTGAANEQFF

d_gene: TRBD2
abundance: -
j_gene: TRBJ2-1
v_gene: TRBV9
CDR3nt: TGTGCCAGCAGCGTCGGGGGGTCCATCGATGAGCAGTTCTTC
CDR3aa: CASSVGGSIDEQFF

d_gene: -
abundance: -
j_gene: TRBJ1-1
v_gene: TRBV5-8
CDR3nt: TGTGCCAGCAGCTTGGTGCGGGAAGCTTTCTTT
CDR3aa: CASSLVREAFF

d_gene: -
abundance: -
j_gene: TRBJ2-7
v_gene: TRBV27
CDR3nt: TGTGCCAGCAGGTCTTCCTACGAGCAGTACTTC
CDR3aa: CASRSSYEQYF

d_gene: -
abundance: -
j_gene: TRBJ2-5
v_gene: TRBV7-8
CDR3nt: TGTGCCAGCAGCTCGCTCAGTGATGAAGAGACCCAGTACTTC
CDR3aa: CASSSLSDEETQYF

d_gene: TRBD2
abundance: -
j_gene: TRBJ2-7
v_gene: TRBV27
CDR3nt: TGTGCCAGCAGTTTACTCCGGGCTAGCGGGAGGGCCTACGAGCAGTACTTC
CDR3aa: CASSLLRASGRAYEQYF

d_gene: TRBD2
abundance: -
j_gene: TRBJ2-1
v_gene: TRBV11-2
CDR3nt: TGTGCCAGCAGCTTGGGCGGGGTCGGGCTAGCGGGAGTGGGTGAGCAGTTCTTC
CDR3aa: CASSLGGVGLAGVGEQFF

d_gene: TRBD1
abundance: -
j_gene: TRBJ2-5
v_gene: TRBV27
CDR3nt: TGTGCCAGCAGGGCCGACAGGGACCTTAAAGAGACCCAGTACTTC
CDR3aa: CASRADRDLKETQYF

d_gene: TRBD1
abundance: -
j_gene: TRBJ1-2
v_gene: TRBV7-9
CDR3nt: TGTGCCAGCAGCCATGGGACAGATTCCTATGGCTACACCTTC
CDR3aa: CASSHGTDSYGYTF

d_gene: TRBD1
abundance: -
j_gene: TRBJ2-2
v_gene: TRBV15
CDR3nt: TGTGCCACCAGCAGGATAACAGGGGGCGACGGGGAGCTGTTTTTT
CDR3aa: CATSRITGGDGELFF

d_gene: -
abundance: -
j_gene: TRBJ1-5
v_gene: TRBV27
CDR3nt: TGTGCCAGCAGTCCATCAGGGGTTGGCAATCAGCCCCAGCATTTT
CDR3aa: CASSPSGVGNQPQHF

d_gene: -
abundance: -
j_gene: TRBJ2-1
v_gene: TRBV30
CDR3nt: TGTGCCTGGAGTGCTGTTTTATCATATAATGAGCAGTTCTTC
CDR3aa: CAWSAVLSYNEQFF

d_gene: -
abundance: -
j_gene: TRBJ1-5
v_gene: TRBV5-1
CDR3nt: TGCGCCAGCAGCTTGGGGGACAATCAGCCCCAGCATTTT
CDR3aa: CASSLGDNQPQHF

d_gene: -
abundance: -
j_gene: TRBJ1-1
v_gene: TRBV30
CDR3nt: TGTGCCTGGAGTGCACAAATAAACACTGAAGCTTTCTTT
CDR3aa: CAWSAQINTEAFF

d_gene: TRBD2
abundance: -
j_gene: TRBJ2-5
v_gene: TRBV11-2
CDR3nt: TGTGCCAGCAGCCAGTTTCGGGATGGGATAGCGGGAGGGGCGAAGACCCAGTACTTC
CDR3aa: CASSQFRDGIAGGAKTQYF

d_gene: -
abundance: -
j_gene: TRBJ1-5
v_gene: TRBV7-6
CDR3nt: TGTGCCAGCAGCTTCAGTAGCAATCAGCCCCAGCATTTT
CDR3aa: CASSFSSNQPQHF

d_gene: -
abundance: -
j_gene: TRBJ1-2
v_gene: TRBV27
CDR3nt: TGTGCCAGCAGTTTCCGGTACAGGGAGGGGCTAAACTATGGCTACACCTTC
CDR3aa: CASSFRYREGLNYGYTF

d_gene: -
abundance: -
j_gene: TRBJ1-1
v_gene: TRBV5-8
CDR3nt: TGTGCCAGCAGCTGGACCTCTAAGGGGACTGAAGCTTTCTTT
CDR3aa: CASSWTSKGTEAFF